This TCR beta chain was sequenced in a study of shared clonotypes between healthy human individuals. CD45RO-negative, CCR7-positively selected cells formed the naive CD8 fraction, excluding terminally differentiated effector memory CD45RA+ cells. This clone was observed once. Assay used: immunoSEQ multiplex PCR; TCRdb lists only in-frame clones, some missing. The sample contains about 590,000 clones, just under 97% of which appear only once. V was pared by 3 bases and J by 5 bases, with 12 bases of the junction left unmatched. CDR3 length equals 16 residues. CDR1 and CDR2 from the germline V gene are MNHEY and SMNVEV (reference sequence).

This receptor was identified in a woman aged 25-40 years in good health. The sample was naive CD8+ T cells sorted from blood. The rearrangement joins TRBV27 to TRBJ2-7, with 8 bases fitting TRBD1. CDR3 nucleotide sequence: TGTGCCAGCAGTTTGGCCCCCGGGACAGGTATTGACGAGCAGTACTTC. Its translation: CASSLAPGTGIDEQYF.